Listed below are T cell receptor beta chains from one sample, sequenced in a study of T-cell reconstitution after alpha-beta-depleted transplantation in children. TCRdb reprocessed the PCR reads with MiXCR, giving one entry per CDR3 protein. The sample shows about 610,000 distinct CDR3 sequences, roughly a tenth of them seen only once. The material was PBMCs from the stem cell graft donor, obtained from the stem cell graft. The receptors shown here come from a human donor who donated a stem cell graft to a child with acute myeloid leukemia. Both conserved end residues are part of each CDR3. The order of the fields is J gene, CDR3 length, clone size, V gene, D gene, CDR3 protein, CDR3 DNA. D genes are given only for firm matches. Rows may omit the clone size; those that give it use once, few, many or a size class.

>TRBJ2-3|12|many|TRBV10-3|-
CAISGQTDTQYF
TGTGCCATCAGTGGACAAACAGATACGCAGTATTTT
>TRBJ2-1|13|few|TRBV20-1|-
CSASRGGLNEQFF
TGCAGTGCTAGTCGAGGGGGGCTCAATGAGCAGTTCTTC
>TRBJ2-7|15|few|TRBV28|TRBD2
CASSSLSGRGPEQYF
TGTGCCAGCAGCTCACTTAGCGGGAGAGGACCCGAGCAGTACTTC
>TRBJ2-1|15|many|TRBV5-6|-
CASSLGGIILNEQFF
TGTGCCAGCAGCTTGGGAGGGATAATTTTGAATGAGCAGTTCTTC
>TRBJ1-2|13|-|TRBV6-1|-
CASSGVRLGGYTF
TGTGCCAGCAGTGGGGTTCGGCTGGGTGGCTACACCTTC
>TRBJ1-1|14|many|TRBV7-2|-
CASSSRGMNTEAFF
TGTGCCAGCAGCTCCCGCGGTATGAACACTGAAGCTTTCTTT
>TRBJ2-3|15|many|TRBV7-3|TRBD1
CASSLGTGVADTQYF
TGTGCCAGCAGCTTAGGGACAGGGGTAGCAGATACGCAGTATTTT
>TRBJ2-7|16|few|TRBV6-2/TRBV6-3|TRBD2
CASSYPAGLGPYEQYF
TGTGCCAGCAGTTACCCTGCTGGACTAGGACCCTACGAGCAGTACTTC
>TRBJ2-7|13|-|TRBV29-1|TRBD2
CSVEGGGEYEQYF
TGCAGCGTTGAAGGGGGAGGGGAATACGAGCAGTACTTC
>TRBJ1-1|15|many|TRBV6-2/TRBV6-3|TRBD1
CASSPRGTGNTEAFF
TGTGCCAGCAGTCCACGCGGGACAGGGAACACTGAAGCTTTCTTT
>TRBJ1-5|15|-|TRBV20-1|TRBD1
CSARDRVNSNQPQHF
TGCAGTGCTAGGGACAGGGTTAATAGCAATCAGCCCCAGCATTTT
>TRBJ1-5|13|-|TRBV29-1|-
CSVGREPNQPQHF
TGCAGCGTTGGTCGGGAACCCAATCAGCCCCAGCATTTT
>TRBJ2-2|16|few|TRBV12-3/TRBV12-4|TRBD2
CASSRGSGRWTGELFF
TGTGCCAGCAGCCGAGGGAGCGGGAGATGGACCGGGGAGCTGTTTTTT
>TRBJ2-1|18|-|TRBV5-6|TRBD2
CASSLELADDSSYNEQFF
TGTGCCAGCAGCTTGGAGCTAGCGGACGATTCCTCCTACAATGAGCAGTTCTTC
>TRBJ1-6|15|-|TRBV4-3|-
CASSRDRDWDSPLHF
TGCGCCAGCAGCCGGGACCGGGATTGGGATTCACCCCTCCACTTT
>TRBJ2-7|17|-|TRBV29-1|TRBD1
CSVEPWFTGVLRYEQYF
TGCAGCGTTGAGCCTTGGTTTACAGGGGTGCTTAGGTACGAGCAGTACTTC
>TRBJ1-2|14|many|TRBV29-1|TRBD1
CSVALTGPLYGYTF
TGCAGCGTCGCCCTGACAGGGCCCCTTTATGGCTACACCTTC
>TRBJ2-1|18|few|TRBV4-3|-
CASSHDGAGGSYRDEQFF
TGCGCCAGCAGCCACGACGGGGCAGGCGGCTCCTACAGAGATGAGCAGTTCTTC
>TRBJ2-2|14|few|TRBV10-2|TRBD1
CASTKDRGAGELFF
TGCGCCAGCACCAAGGACAGGGGAGCCGGGGAGCTGTTTTTT
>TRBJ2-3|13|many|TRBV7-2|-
CASSFRSANTQYF
TGTGCCAGCAGCTTTAGGTCCGCCAATACGCAGTATTTT
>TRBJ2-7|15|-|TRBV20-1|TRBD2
CSAPSPGTSTYEQYF
TGCAGTGCCCCATCCCCCGGGACTAGTACCTACGAGCAGTACTTC
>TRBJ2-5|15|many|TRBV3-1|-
CASSQTASAPGTQYF
TGTGCCAGCAGCCAAACGGCTAGCGCCCCAGGAACCCAGTACTTC
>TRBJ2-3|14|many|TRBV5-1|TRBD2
CASRVLAGTDTQYF
TGCGCCAGCAGGGTACTAGCGGGAACAGATACGCAGTATTTT
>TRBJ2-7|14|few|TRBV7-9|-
CASSLGSGRYEQYF
TGTGCCAGCAGCTTAGGTTCAGGGAGGTACGAGCAGTACTTC
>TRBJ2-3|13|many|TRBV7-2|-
CASSPISTDTQYF
TGTGCCAGCAGCCCCATCAGCACAGATACGCAGTATTTT
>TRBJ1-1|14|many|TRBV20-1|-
CSAILPRVGGEAFF
TGCAGTGCTATCCTCCCCAGGGTAGGGGGTGAAGCTTTCTTT
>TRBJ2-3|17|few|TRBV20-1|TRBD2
CSAYKSNSGSGTDTQYF
TGCAGTGCTTACAAATCGAACAGCGGGAGCGGCACAGATACGCAGTATTTT
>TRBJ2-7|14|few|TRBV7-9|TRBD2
CASSLGSGVYEQYF
TGTGCCAGCAGCTTAGGAAGCGGGGTCTACGAGCAGTACTTC
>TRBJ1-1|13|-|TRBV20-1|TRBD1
CSVVSGQGTEAFF
TGCAGTGTTGTTTCAGGACAGGGCACTGAAGCTTTCTTT
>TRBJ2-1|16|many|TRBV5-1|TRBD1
CASRGQGGRTRNEQFF
TGCGCCAGCAGGGGACAGGGGGGCCGTACAAGGAATGAGCAGTTCTTC
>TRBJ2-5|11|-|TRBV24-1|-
CATSVGETQYF
TGTGCCACCAGTGTAGGAGAGACCCAGTACTTC
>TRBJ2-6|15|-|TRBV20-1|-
CSARARSSGANVLTF
TGCAGTGCTAGAGCGCGAAGCTCTGGGGCCAACGTCCTGACTTTC
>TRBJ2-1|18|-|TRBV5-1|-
CASSPPRKVRNKYNEQFF
TGCGCCAGCAGCCCCCCCCGAAAAGTACGAAACAAATACAATGAGCAGTTCTTC
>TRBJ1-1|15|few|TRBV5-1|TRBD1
CASRRGTDTNTEAFF
TGCGCCAGCAGAAGAGGGACAGACACAAACACTGAAGCTTTCTTT
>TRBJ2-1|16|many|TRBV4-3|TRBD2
CASSQDAAGGYNEQFF
TGCGCCAGCAGCCAAGATGCAGCGGGAGGATACAATGAGCAGTTCTTC
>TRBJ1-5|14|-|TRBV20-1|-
CSASSNRVDQPQHF
TGCAGTGCTAGTTCAAACAGGGTTGATCAGCCCCAGCATTTT
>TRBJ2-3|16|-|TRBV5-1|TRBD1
CASSVQQGAGTDTQYF
TGCGCCAGCAGCGTACAACAGGGGGCTGGGACAGATACGCAGTATTTT
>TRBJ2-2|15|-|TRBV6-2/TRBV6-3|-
CASSYRRPNTGELFF
TGTGCCAGCAGTTATCGCAGACCTAACACCGGGGAGCTGTTTTTT
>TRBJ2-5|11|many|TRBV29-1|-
CSVLVGETQYF
TGCAGCGTTCTCGTTGGGGAGACCCAGTACTTC
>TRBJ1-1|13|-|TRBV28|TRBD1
CASRGTGGTEAFF
TGTGCCAGCAGGGGAACAGGGGGCACTGAAGCTTTCTTT
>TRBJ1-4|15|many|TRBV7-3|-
CASSLIRATNEKLFF
TGTGCCAGCAGCTTAATCCGGGCAACTAATGAAAAACTGTTTTTT
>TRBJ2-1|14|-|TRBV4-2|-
CASSLPGWGREQFF
TGTGCCAGCAGCCTTCCCGGATGGGGACGTGAGCAGTTCTTC
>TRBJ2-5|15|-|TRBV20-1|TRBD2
CSASSGSGLVETQYF
TGCAGTGCCTCTAGCGGGTCTGGCCTCGTAGAGACCCAGTACTTC
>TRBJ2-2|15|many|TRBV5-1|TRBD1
CASSVDRVGTGELFF
TGCGCCAGCAGCGTCGACAGGGTCGGCACCGGGGAGCTGTTTTTT
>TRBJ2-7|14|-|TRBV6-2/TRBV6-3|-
CASRVAGQTYEQYF
TGTGCCAGCAGAGTTGCAGGACAAACCTACGAGCAGTACTTC
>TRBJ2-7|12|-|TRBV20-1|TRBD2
CSARSGSSEQYF
TGCAGTGCTAGAAGCGGGAGTAGCGAGCAGTACTTC
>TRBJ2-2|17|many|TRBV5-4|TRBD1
CASSLVRTGGLTGELFF
TGTGCCAGCAGCTTGGTGCGGACAGGGGGCCTCACCGGGGAGCTGTTTTTT